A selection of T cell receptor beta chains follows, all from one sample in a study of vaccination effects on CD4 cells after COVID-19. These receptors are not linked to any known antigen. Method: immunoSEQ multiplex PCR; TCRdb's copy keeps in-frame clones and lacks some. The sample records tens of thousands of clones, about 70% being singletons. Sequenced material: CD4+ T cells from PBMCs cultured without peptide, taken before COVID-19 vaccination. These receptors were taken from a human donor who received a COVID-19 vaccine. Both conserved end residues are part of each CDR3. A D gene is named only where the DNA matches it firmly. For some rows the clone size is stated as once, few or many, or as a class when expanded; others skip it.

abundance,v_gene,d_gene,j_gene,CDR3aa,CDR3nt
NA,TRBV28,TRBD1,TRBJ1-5,CASSSTGGNQPQHF,TGTGCCAGCAGCTCGACAGGGGGCAATCAGCCCCAGCATTTT
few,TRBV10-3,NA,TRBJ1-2,CAISESGWGYTF,TGTGCCATCAGTGAGTCGGGCTGGGGCTACACCTTC
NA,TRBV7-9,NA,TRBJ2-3,CASSPFKSGDTQYF,TGTGCCAGCAGCCCATTTAAGAGTGGGGATACGCAGTATTTT
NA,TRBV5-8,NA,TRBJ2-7,CASSLAPNLEQYF,TGTGCCAGCAGCTTGGCCCCCAACCTCGAGCAGTACTTC
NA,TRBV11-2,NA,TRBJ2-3,CASSSPLTDTQYF,TGTGCCAGCAGCTCCCCCCTCACAGATACGCAGTATTTT
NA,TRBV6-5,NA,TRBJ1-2,CASSRDTLYGYTF,TGTGCCAGCAGTCGGGACACACTCTATGGCTACACCTTC
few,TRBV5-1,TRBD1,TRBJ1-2,CASSLGQGGGYTF,TGCGCCAGCAGCTTGGGACAGGGCGGTGGCTACACCTTC
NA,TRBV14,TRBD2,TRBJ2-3,CASSQGLAGADTQYF,TGTGCCAGCAGCCAAGGACTAGCGGGGGCAGATACGCAGTATTTT
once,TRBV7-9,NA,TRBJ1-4,CASSRSSGANEKLFF,TGTGCCAGCAGCCGAAGTAGTGGGGCTAATGAAAAACTGTTTTTT
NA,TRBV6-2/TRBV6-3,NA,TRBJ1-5,CASSRSNQPQHF,TGTGCCAGCAGCCGTAGCAATCAGCCCCAGCATTTT
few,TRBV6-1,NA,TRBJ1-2,CASSEQGGYGYTF,TGTGCCAGCAGTGAACAGGGAGGATATGGCTACACCTTC
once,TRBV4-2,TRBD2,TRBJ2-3,CASSPLRTSGGGTDTQYF,TGTGCCAGCAGCCCGCTCCGAACTAGCGGGGGGGGTACAGATACGCAGTATTTT
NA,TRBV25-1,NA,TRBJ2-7,CASSESGHGSYEQYF,TGTGCCAGCAGTGAATCAGGGCACGGGTCCTACGAGCAGTACTTC
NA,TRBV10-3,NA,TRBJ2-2,CAISTFGQTNTGELFF,TGTGCCATCAGTACCTTCGGACAGACAAACACCGGGGAGCTGTTTTTT
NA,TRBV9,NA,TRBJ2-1,CASSVVGALTNEQFF,TGTGCCAGCAGCGTAGTGGGGGCGTTAACCAATGAGCAGTTCTTC